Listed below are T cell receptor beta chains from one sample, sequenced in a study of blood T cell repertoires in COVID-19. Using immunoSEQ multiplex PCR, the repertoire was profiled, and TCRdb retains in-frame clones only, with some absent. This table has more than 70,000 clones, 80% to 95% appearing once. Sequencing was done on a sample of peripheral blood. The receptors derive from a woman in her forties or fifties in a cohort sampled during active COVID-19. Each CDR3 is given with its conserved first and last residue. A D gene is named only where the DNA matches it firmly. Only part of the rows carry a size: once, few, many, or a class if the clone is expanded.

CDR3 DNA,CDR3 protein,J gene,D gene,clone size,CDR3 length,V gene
TGTGCCAGCAGCTCGGGGACTAGCGGAACTCAAGAGACCCAGTACTTC,CASSSGTSGTQETQYF,TRBJ2-5,TRBD2,.,16,TRBV5-4
TGTGCCAGCAGTCCGGGACAGGCCTATGGCTACACCTTC,CASSPGQAYGYTF,TRBJ1-2,TRBD1,.,13,TRBV6-4
TGTGCCAGCAGCATCGGACAGGGACCCACAGATACGCAGTATTTT,CASSIGQGPTDTQYF,TRBJ2-3,TRBD1,.,15,TRBV13
TGTGCCAGCACCGTCTCTAGCGGGCCTACCTACGAGCAGTACTTC,CASTVSSGPTYEQYF,TRBJ2-7,TRBD2,.,15,TRBV6-5
TGTGCCAGCAGTTACGGTAGCGCCGAATACAATGAGCAGTTCTTC,CASSYGSAEYNEQFF,TRBJ2-1,.,.,15,TRBV6-6
TGTGCCAGCAGCCAAGGCGGGACAGCCTATGGCTACACCTTC,CASSQGGTAYGYTF,TRBJ1-2,TRBD1,.,14,TRBV3-1/TRBV3-2
TGTGCCAGTAGTGCCGGGGACAGGGGTGTCTCTGAAGCTTTCTTT,CASSAGDRGVSEAFF,TRBJ1-1,TRBD1,.,15,TRBV19
TGTGCCAGCAGTCTGGGCCGGGAGCAGTTCTTC,CASSLGREQFF,TRBJ2-1,.,.,11,TRBV28
TGTGCCACGGGGAGTGGCCGAGCTAACTATGGCTACACCTTC,CATGSGRANYGYTF,TRBJ1-2,.,.,14,TRBV19
TGCGCCAGCAGCGCCGGGACAGGGGCCTCTGGGGCCAACGTCCTGACTTTC,CASSAGTGASGANVLTF,TRBJ2-6,TRBD1,.,17,TRBV10-1
TGCGCCAGCAGCCAAGGTCGAGTCACTGAAGCTTTCTTT,CASSQGRVTEAFF,TRBJ1-1,.,.,13,TRBV4-1
TGTGCCAGCAGTGTAAGGGGGAGGGCCGGTACCTACGAGCAGTACTTC,CASSVRGRAGTYEQYF,TRBJ2-7,.,.,16,TRBV2
TGTGCCAGCAGTGAGATAGGCACAGATACGCAGTATTTT,CASSEIGTDTQYF,TRBJ2-3,.,.,13,TRBV6-1
TGTGCCAGCAGCTTACAAGGACAGTTTTCCGAAGCTTTCTTT,CASSLQGQFSEAFF,TRBJ1-1,.,once,14,TRBV11-2
TGTGCCAGCAGTCAGGGACAGGGCTATTCACCCCTCCACTTT,CASSQGQGYSPLHF,TRBJ1-6,TRBD1,.,14,TRBV28
TGCGCCAGCAGCCAGGTGGGATACAGGGGCGAGCAGTACTTC,CASSQVGYRGEQYF,TRBJ2-7,TRBD1,.,14,TRBV4-1
TGTGCCAGCAGCCTCTCCGGGACAGCGGCCTACAATGAGCAGTTCTTC,CASSLSGTAAYNEQFF,TRBJ2-1,TRBD1,.,16,TRBV7-3
TGTGCCAGCAGTCTGGGACTAGCGGGAGTGTCCTACAATGAGCAGTTCTTC,CASSLGLAGVSYNEQFF,TRBJ2-1,TRBD2,.,17,TRBV3-1/TRBV3-2
TGTGCCAGTAGTTTGGTCGGGGTACGATCACCCCTCCACTTT,CASSLVGVRSPLHF,TRBJ1-6,.,.,14,TRBV19
TGCGCCAGCAGCTTGGTACGGGGGGACGGAATAGAAGCTTTCTTT,CASSLVRGDGIEAFF,TRBJ1-1,.,.,15,TRBV5-1
TGTGCCAGTAGGTCAGGACAGGGCTTACCTTACGAGCAGTACTTC,CASRSGQGLPYEQYF,TRBJ2-7,TRBD1,.,15,TRBV19
TGTGCCAGCACCCACGGCGGGGGGGATGGCTACACCTTC,CASTHGGGDGYTF,TRBJ1-2,.,.,13,TRBV5-4
TGTGCCAGTAGTGCCATGAGGTTGACAGGGAATTCCGGGGCCAACGTCCTGACTTTC,CASSAMRLTGNSGANVLTF,TRBJ2-6,TRBD1,.,19,TRBV19
TGCGCCAGCAGCTTGTCGGGGGACGCGTACGAGCAGTACTTC,CASSLSGDAYEQYF,TRBJ2-7,.,.,14,TRBV5-1
TGTGCCAGCAGCTCGGGGACAGGGGGCCGGGGTATGAACACTGAAGCTTTCTTT,CASSSGTGGRGMNTEAFF,TRBJ1-1,TRBD1,.,18,TRBV5-4
TGTGCCAGCAGTTTCGACAGGGCTTTCTACGAGCAGTACTTC,CASSFDRAFYEQYF,TRBJ2-7,TRBD1,.,14,TRBV28
TGTGCCTGGAGAGGTAGCGGATCTGATGAGCAGTTCTTC,CAWRGSGSDEQFF,TRBJ2-1,.,once,13,TRBV30
TGTGCCAGTACGGGACAGGGGGGGCAAGAGACCCAGTACTTC,CASTGQGGQETQYF,TRBJ2-5,TRBD1,.,14,TRBV19
TGTGCCAGCAGCTTATCGGAGATAGGGGGCCCGATGAGCACTGAAGCTTTCTTT,CASSLSEIGGPMSTEAFF,TRBJ1-1,TRBD1,.,18,TRBV11-3
TGTGCCAGCAGCCCCGGACAGCAAGAGACCCAGTACTTC,CASSPGQQETQYF,TRBJ2-5,.,.,13,TRBV6-1
TGTGCCAGTAGGCGGGACAGGAGGACAGATACGCAGTATTTT,CASRRDRRTDTQYF,TRBJ2-3,TRBD1,.,14,TRBV19